The 15 T cell receptor beta chains below all came from one sample that was sequenced in a study of blood T cell repertoires in COVID-19. Measured with immunoSEQ multiplex PCR; TCRdb has only the in-frame clones, and not every one. Here the sample spans roughly 230,000 clones, around 91% being singletons. Sequenced: peripheral blood. The origin of the receptors is a woman in her fifties or sixties with COVID-19, enrolled during active disease.

The chain carries TRBV11-2 and TRBJ2-3; D possibly corresponds to TRBD2 (6 bases). The CDR3 has 13 amino acids. The V end was cut by 8 bases, the J end by 2 bases, with 11 bases between. Germline CDR1 is SGHAT and CDR2 is FQNNGV. CDR3 coding DNA: TGTGCCAGCGACCGCGGGGTCACAGATACGCAGTATTTT. Its translation: CASDRGVTDTQYF.

The chain is built from TRBV6-4 and TRBJ1-5; 7 nucleotides align to TRBD1. Germline lookup yields CDR1 MRHNA and CDR2 SNTAGT. This CDR3 comprises 15 residues. V dropped 6 bases and J dropped 6; count of bases not matched to a gene: 11. The CDR3 DNA is TGTGCCAGCAGAGGAACGAGACAGGGCGGTCAGCCCCAGCATTTT. The encoded protein is CASRGTRQGGQPQHF.

Comment on this clone: Other DNA sequences in the sample encode the same CDR3. The chain uses TRBV7-2 and TRBJ2-7; 7 positions agree with TRBD2. Germline V gene sequence: CDR1 SGHTA, CDR2 FQGNSA. The length of the CDR3 is 16 residues. Trimming took 5 bases from V and 4 from J; bases not matched to a gene: 14. The CDR3 protein is CASSQLPGGSRYEQYF. Here the CDR3 DNA reads TGTGCCAGCAGCCAACTCCCGGGGGGATCCCGTTACGAGCAGTACTTC.

The chain couples TRBV10-2 to TRBJ1-2, with D uncertain. The CDR3 consists of 16 residues. Trimming pared 7 bases from V and 0 bases from J, leaving 18 bases between. Germline CDR1 and CDR2: WSHSY and SAAADI. CDR3 coding DNA: TGCGCCAGCACGCCTTTGCAGGATCGGCCTAACTATGGCTACACCTTC. Translation gives CASTPLQDRPNYGYTF.

The chain has TRBV7-2 and TRBJ1-3, with 7 bases aligning to TRBD1. Germline trimming cut 5 bases from V and 2 bases from J; bases unmatched to any gene: 6. The CDR3 runs 15 residues. Looked up from germline, CDR1 is SGHTA and CDR2 is FQGNSA. The CDR3 nucleotides are TGTGCCAGCAGCCTGGGACAGCCGGCTGGAAACACCATATATTTT. This codes for CASSLGQPAGNTIYF. The entire variable domain, with the rest obtained from reference TRBV7-2 and TRBJ1-3, is as follows: GAGVSQSPSNKVTEKGKDVELRCDPISGHTALYWYRQSLGQGLEFLIYFQGNSAPDKSGLPSDRFSAERTGGSVSTLTIQRTQQEDSAVYLCASSLGQPAGNTIYFGEGSWLTVV.

V is TRBV6-5 and J is TRBJ1-2; D might be TRBD1 (6 bases). The CDR3 is 13 residues long. Germline V CDR1 and CDR2: MNHEY, SVGAGI. With 1 base removed from V and 5 bases from J, the gap between germline ends came to 8 bases. CDR3 in amino acids: CASSYLGAYGYTF. The CDR3 DNA follows: TGTGCCAGCAGTTACTTGGGGGCTTATGGCTACACCTTC.

The chain combines TRBV4-3 with TRBJ2-7, with D possibly TRBD1 on 6 matching bases. The CDR3 loop spans 14 amino acids. CDR1 is LGHNA, CDR2 YSLEER, per germline. With 0 bases removed from V and 6 bases from J, the gap between germline ends came to 12 bases. The CDR3 spells CASSQDYRVGEQYF. The CDR3 nucleotides read TGCGCCAGCAGCCAAGATTACAGGGTTGGCGAGCAGTACTTC.

The V call is TRBV5-1, the J call TRBJ2-5; no definite D call. Trimming shortened V by 2 bases and J by 4 bases, and 36 bases separated the two germline ends. Looked up from germline, CDR1 is SGHRS and CDR2 is YFSETQ. There are 22 residues in the CDR3. The CDR3 DNA follows: TGCGCCAGCAGCTTTGGATCCCTCGACCTCAGAGTCTTGAGAGGAAGAGGAGAGACCCAGTACTTC. The encoded protein is CASSFGSLDLRVLRGRGETQYF. Drawing the rest from reference TRBV5-1 and TRBJ2-5, the complete variable domain is KAGVTQTPRYLIKTRGQQVTLSCSPISGHRSVSWYQQTPGQGLQFLFEYFSETQRNKGNFPGRFSGRQFSNSRSEMNVSTLELGDSALYLCASSFGSLDLRVLRGRGETQYFGPGTRLLVL.

The chain uses TRBV5-8 and TRBJ2-3, with TRBD2 matching 10 bases. Trimming cost V 4 bases and J 2 bases; bases outside gene matches: 7. The CDR3 loop spans 16 amino acids. The germline gives CDR1 SGHTS, CDR2 YDEGEE. The CDR3 DNA reads TGTGCCAGCAGCATTAGCGGGGGGCTCCTCACAGATACGCAGTATTTT. It specifies CASSISGGLLTDTQYF.

The chain has TRBV30 and TRBJ1-6, with D possibly being TRBD1 (5 bases). Germline loops: CDR1 GTSNPN, CDR2 SVGIG (reference sequence). The CDR3 sequence is 13 residues long. Trimming took off 7 bases at V and 8 bases at J, with 15 bases between the two ends. The CDR3 region has the DNA TGTGCCTCCGCCCAGGGTCGGGATTCACCCCTCCACTTT. It encodes CASAQGRDSPLHF.

This sequence joins TRBV7-8 and TRBJ2-5; TRBD1 aligns across 7 bases. Germline V gene lookup returns CDR1 SGHVS and CDR2 FQNEAQ. The CDR3 is 16 residues long. The junction had 8 bases not matched to a gene; V was cut back by 4 bases and J by 0 bases. The CDR3 DNA is TGTGCCAGCAGCTCATCGGGACAGCCGTACCAAGAGACCCAGTACTTC. Amino acids: CASSSSGQPYQETQYF.

The genes are TRBV6-1 and TRBJ1-1, with TRBD1 matching 8 bases. J lost 12 bases, V lost 1 base, and 19 bases had no gene match. The CDR3 extends over 17 amino acids. Germline loops: CDR1 MNHNS, CDR2 SASEGT. The CDR3, as DNA: TGTGCCAGCAGTGAAGAAGGGAGTTGGGTCGGGACAGGTGATACTTTCTTT. Translating it yields CASSEEGSWVGTGDTFF.

The rearrangement joins TRBV9 to TRBJ2-3; TRBD2 is a possible D gene (6 bases). The germline gives CDR1 SGDLS, CDR2 YYNGEE. The V end was cut by 5 bases, the J end by 2 bases, with 9 bases between. CDR3 size: 13 residues. In DNA, the CDR3 is TGTGCCAGCAGGGGACTTAACACAGATACGCAGTATTTT. Amino acid sequence: CASRGLNTDTQYF.

The gene calls are TRBV11-2 and TRBJ2-1; weak D call: TRBD1 (5 bases). V lost 1 base to trimming and J lost 4 bases, with 14 bases between them. Germline CDR1 is SGHAT and CDR2 is FQNNGV. The CDR3 is made up of 16 amino acids. The CDR3, as DNA: TGTGCCAGCAGCTTAGGCCCAGGGCCGATATACAATGAGCAGTTCTTC. As protein: CASSLGPGPIYNEQFF.

Comments on this clone: The same CDR3 arises from other DNA sequences in this sample as well. J is TRBJ1-5 and V is TRBV7-9; 10 bases map to TRBD1. The CDR3 is 14 residues long. Germline V gene data show CDR1 as SEHNR and CDR2 as FQNEAQ (reference sequence). The V gene end was trimmed by 5 bases and the J gene end by 6 bases; junction bases not matched to a gene: 4. In nucleotides, the CDR3 is TGTGCCAGCAGCCCGGGGACAGGGGTTCAGCCCCAGCATTTT. Protein: CASSPGTGVQPQHF.